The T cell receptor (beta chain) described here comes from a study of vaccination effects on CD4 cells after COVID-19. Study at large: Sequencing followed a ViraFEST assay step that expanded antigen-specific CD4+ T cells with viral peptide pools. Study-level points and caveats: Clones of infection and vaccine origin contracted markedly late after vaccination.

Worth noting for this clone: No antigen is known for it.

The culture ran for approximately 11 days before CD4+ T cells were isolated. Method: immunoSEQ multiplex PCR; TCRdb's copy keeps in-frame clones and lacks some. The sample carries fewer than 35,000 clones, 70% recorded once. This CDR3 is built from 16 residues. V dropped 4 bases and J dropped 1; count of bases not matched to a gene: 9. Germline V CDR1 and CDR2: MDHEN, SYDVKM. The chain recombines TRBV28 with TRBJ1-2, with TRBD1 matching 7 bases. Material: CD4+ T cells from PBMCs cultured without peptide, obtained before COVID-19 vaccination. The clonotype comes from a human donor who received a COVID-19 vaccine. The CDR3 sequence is CASSSPWDRRNYGYTF. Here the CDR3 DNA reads TGTGCCAGCAGTTCGCCTTGGGACAGACGTAACTATGGCTACACCTTC.